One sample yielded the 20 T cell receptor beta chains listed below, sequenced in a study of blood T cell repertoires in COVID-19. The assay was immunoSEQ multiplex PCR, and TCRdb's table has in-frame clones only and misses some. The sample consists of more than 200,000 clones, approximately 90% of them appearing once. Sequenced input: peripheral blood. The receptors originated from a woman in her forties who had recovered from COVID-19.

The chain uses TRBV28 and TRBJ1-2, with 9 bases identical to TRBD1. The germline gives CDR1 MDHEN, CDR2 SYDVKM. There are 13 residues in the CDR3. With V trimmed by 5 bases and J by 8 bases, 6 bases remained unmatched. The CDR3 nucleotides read TGTGCCAGCAGTGTACAGGGGGCGCGCGGCTACACCTTC. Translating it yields CASSVQGARGYTF.

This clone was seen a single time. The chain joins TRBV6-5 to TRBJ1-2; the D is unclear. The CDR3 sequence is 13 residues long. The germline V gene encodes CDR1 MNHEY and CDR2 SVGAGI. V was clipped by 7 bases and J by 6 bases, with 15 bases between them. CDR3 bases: TGTGCCAGCATCCTCTCGGCCAGGAATGGCTACACCTTC. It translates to CASILSARNGYTF.

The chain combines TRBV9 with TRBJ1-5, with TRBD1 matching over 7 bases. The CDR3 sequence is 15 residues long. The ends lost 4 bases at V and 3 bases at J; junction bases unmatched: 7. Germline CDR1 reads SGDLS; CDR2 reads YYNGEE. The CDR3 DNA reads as TGTGCCAGCAGCTCACAGGGACAGCCCAATCAGCCCCAGCATTTT. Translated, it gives CASSSQGQPNQPQHF.

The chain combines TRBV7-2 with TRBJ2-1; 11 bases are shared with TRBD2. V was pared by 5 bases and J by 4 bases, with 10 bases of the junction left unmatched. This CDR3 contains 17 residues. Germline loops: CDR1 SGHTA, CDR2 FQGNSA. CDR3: CASSAYSGRALYNEQFF. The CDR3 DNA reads TGTGCCAGCAGCGCCTATAGCGGGAGGGCCTTGTACAATGAGCAGTTCTTC.

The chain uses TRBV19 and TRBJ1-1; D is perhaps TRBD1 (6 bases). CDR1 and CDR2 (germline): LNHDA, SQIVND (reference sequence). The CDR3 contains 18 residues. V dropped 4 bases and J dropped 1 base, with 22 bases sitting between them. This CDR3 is CASSTPRGGQSGNTEAFF. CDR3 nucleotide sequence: TGTGCCAGTAGTACCCCCCGTGGAGGACAGAGCGGGAACACTGAAGCTTTCTTT.

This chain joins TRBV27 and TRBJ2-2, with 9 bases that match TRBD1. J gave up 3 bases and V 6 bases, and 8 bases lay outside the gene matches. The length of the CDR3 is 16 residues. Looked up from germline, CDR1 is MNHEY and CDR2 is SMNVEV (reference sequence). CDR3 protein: CASSRGGQGYTGELFF. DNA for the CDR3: TGTGCCAGCAGCCGTGGAGGACAGGGGTACACCGGGGAGCTGTTTTTT.

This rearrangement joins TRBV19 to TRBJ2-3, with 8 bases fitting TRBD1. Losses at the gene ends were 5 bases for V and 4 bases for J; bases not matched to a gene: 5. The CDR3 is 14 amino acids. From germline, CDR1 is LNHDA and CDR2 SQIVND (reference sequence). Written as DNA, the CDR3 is TGTGCCAGTAGTCCCCCGACAGGGGCAGATACGCAGTATTTT. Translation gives CASSPPTGADTQYF.

CDR3: CASSPSRLNTQYF. The CDR3 DNA reads as TGTGCCAGCAGTCCCTCCAGGCTTAATACGCAGTATTTT. The chain joins TRBV27 to TRBJ2-3; no firm D call. The V and J ends lost 5 bases and 7 bases respectively, with 13 bases between them. CDR3 length: 13 residues. The germline V gene encodes CDR1 MNHEY and CDR2 SMNVEV (reference sequence).

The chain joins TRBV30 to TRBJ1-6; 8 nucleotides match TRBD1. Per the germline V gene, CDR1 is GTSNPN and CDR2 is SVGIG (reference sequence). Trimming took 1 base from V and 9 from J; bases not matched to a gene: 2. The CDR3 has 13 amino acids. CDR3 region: CAWSDTGGSPLHF. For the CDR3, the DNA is TGTGCCTGGAGTGATACAGGGGGTTCACCCCTCCACTTT.

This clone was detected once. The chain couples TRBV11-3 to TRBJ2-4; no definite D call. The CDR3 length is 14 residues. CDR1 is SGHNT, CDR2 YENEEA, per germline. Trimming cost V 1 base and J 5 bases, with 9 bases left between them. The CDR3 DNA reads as TGTGCCAGCAGCTTAGTTCACCTACAAAACATTCAGTACTTC. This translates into CASSLVHLQNIQYF.

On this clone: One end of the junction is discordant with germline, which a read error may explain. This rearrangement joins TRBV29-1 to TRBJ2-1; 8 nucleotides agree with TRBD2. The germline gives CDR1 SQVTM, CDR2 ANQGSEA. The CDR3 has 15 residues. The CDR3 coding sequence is TGCAGCATTGAGGAGCTAGCGGGTAACAGGGATGAGCAGTTCTTC. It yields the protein CSIEELAGNRDEQFF.

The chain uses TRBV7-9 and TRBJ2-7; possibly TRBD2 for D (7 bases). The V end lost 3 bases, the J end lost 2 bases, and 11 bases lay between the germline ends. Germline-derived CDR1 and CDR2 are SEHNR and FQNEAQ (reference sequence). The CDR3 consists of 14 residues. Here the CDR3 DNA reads TGTGCCAGCAGCTTTAAGCGGGACACCTACGAGCAGTACTTC. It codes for CASSFKRDTYEQYF.

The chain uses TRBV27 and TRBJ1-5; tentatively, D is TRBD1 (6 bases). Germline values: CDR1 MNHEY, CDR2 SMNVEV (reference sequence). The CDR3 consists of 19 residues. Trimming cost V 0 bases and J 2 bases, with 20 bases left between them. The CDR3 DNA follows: TGTGCCAGCAGTTTATCGGGGGTGGGGGCAGGTCGGGGCAATCAGCCCCAGCATTTT. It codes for CASSLSGVGAGRGNQPQHF.

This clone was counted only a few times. The CDR3 sequence: CASSYPRTGDLEPQHF. Written as DNA, the CDR3 is TGTGCCAGCAGTTACCCGCGGACAGGCGATTTGGAGCCCCAGCATTTT. V gene TRBV6-5 combines with J gene TRBJ1-5; TRBD1 matches at 7 bases. Looked up from germline, CDR1 is MNHEY and CDR2 is SVGAGI. The CDR3 has 16 amino acids. The J segment lost 8 bases and the V segment lost 2 bases, leaving 12 bases of the junction unmatched.

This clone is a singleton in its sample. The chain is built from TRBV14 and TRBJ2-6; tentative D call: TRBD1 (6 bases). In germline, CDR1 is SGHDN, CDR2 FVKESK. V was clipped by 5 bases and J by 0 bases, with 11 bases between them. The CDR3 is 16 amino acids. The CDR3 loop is CASSYRVISGANVLTF. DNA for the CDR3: TGTGCCAGCAGCTACAGGGTAATCTCTGGGGCCAACGTCCTGACTTTC.

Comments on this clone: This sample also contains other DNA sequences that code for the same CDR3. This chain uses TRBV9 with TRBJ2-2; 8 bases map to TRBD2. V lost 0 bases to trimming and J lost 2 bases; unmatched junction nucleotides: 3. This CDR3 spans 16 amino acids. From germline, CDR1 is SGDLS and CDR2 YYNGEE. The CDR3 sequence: CASSVAAGGNTGELFF. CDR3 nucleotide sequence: TGTGCCAGCAGCGTAGCGGCGGGGGGAAACACCGGGGAGCTGTTTTTT. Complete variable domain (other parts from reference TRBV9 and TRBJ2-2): DSGVTQTPKHLITATGQRVTLRCSPRSGDLSVYWYQQSLDQGLQFLIQYYNGEERAKGNILERFSAQQFPDLHSELNLSSLELGDSALYFCASSVAAGGNTGELFFGEGSRLTVL.

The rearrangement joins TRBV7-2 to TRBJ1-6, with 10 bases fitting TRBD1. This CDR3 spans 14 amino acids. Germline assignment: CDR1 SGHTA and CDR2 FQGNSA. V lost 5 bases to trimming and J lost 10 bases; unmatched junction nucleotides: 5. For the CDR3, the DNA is TGTGCCAGCAGCACGGACAGGGGGGGGTCACCCCTCCACTTT. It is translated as CASSTDRGGSPLHF.

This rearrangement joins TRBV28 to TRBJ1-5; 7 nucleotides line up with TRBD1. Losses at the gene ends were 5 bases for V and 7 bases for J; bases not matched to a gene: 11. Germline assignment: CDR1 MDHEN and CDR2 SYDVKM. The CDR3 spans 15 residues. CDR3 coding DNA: TGTGCCAGCAGTCAGTCGACAGGGTTTGGACAGCCCCAGCATTTT. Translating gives CASSQSTGFGQPQHF. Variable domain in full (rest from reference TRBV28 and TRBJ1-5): DVKVTQSSRYLVKRTGEKVFLECVQDMDHENMFWYRQDPGLGLRLIYFSYDVKMKEKGDIPEGYSVSREKKERFSLILESASTNQTSMYLCASSQSTGFGQPQHFGDGTRLSIL.

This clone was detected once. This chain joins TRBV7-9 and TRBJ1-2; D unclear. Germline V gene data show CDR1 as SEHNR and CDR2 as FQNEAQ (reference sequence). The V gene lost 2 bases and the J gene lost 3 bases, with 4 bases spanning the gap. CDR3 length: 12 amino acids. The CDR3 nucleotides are TGTGCCAGCAGCTTAACAGACTATGGCTACACCTTC. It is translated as CASSLTDYGYTF.

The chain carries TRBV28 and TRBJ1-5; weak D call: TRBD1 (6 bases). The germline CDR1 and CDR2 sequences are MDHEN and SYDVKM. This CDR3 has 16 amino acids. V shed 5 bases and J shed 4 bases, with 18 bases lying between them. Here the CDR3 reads CASSPRQESLNQPQHF. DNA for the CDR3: TGTGCCAGCAGTCCACGACAGGAATCATTAAATCAGCCCCAGCATTTT.